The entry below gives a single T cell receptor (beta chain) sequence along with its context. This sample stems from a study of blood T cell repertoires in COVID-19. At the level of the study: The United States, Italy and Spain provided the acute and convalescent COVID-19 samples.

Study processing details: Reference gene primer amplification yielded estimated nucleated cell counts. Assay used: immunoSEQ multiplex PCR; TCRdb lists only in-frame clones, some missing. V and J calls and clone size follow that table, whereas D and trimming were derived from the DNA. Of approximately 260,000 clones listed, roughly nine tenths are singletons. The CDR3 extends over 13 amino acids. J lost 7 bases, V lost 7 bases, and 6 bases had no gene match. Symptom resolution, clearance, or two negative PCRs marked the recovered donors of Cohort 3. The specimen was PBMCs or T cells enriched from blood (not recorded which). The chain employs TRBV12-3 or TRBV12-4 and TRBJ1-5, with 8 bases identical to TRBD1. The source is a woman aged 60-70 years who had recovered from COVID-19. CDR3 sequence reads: CASKAGGVQPQHF. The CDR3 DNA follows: TGTGCCAGCAAGGCAGGGGGCGTCCAGCCCCAGCATTTT.